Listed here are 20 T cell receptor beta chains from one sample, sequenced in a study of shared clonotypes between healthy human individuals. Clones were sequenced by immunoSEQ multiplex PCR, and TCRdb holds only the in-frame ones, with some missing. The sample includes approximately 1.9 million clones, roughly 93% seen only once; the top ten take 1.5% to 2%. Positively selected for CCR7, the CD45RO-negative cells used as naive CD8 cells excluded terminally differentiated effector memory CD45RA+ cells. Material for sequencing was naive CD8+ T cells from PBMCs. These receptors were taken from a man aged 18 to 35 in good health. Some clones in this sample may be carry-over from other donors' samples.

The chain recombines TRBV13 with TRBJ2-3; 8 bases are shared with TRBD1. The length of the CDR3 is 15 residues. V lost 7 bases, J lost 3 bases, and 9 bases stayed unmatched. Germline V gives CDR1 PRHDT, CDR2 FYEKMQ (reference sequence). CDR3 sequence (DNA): TGTGCCAGCACCCTCAACAGGGGGGTTACAGATACGCAGTATTTT. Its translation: CASTLNRGVTDTQYF. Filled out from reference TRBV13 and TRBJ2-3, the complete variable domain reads AAGVIQSPRHLIKEKRETATLKCYPIPRHDTVYWYQQGPGQDPQFLISFYEKMQSDKGSIPDRFSAQQFSDYHSELNMSSLELGDSALYFCASTLNRGVTDTQYFGPGTRLTVL.

Here the CDR3 DNA reads TGTGCCAGCAGTACCGGGACCCCGAACACCGGGGAGCTGTTTTTT. As protein: CASSTGTPNTGELFF. The chain couples TRBV6-5 to TRBJ2-2; either TRBD1 or TRBD2 may supply D (5 bases each). This CDR3 spans 15 amino acids. Germline V lookup: CDR1 MNHEY, CDR2 SVGAGI. Trimming removed 5 bases at V and 0 bases at J, with 10 bases between.

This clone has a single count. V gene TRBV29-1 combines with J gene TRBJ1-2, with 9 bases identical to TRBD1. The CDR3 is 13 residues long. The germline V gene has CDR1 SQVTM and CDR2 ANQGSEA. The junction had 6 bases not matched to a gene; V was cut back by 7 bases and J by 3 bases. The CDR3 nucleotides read TGCAGCGCCCTGAGGACAGGGGACTATGGCTACACCTTC. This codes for CSALRTGDYGYTF.

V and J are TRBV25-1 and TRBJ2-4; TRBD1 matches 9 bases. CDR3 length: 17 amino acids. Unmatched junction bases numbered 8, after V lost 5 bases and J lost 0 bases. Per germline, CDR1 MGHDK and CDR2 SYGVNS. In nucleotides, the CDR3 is TGTGCCAGCAGTCCCGACAGGGGGGGGCTAGCCAAAAACATTCAGTACTTC. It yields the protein CASSPDRGGLAKNIQYF.

In DNA, the CDR3 is TGTGCCAGCAGCGCGACTAGCGGCCAATACAATGAGCAGTTCTTC. This gives the protein CASSATSGQYNEQFF. V usage is TRBV9 and J usage is TRBJ2-1; 9 positions agree with TRBD2. This CDR3 has 15 residues. The trim removed 3 bases at V and 4 bases at J, leaving 5 bases unmatched. CDR1 SGDLS and CDR2 YYNGEE come from the germline V gene.

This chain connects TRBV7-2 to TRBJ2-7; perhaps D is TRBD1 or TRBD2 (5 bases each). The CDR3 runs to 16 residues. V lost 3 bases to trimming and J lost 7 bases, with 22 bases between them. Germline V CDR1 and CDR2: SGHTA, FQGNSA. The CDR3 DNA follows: TGTGCCAGCAGCTTTCGTGAGGGGTTGCCCTCCTGGGAGCAGTACTTC. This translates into CASSFREGLPSWEQYF.

The CDR3 is CATSSRDDDTGELFF. The CDR3 bases are TGTGCCACCAGCAGCCGGGACGACGACACCGGGGAGCTGTTTTTT. The chain employs TRBV15 and TRBJ2-2, with D perhaps given as TRBD1 or TRBD2 (5 bases each). Between the trimmed V and J ends, which lost 3 bases and 3 bases, there was a span of 11 bases. Germline CDR1 reads LNHNV; CDR2 reads YYDKDF (reference sequence). The CDR3 extends over 15 amino acids.

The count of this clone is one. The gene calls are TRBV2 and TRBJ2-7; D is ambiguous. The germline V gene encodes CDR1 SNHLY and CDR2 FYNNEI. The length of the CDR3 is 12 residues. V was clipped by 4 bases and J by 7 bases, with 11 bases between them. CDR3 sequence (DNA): TGTGCCAGCAGTGGCAGTAGACTTGAGCAGTACTTC. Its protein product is CASSGSRLEQYF.

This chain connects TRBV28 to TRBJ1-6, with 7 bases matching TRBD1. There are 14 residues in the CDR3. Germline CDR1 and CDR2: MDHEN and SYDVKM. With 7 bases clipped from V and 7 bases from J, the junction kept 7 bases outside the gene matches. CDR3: CASTLQGENSPLHF. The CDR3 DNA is TGTGCCAGCACCTTGCAGGGGGAGAATTCACCCCTCCACTTT. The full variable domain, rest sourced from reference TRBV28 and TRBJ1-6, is DVKVTQSSRYLVKRTGEKVFLECVQDMDHENMFWYRQDPGLGLRLIYFSYDVKMKEKGDIPEGYSVSREKKERFSLILESASTNQTSMYLCASTLQGENSPLHFGNGTRLTVT.

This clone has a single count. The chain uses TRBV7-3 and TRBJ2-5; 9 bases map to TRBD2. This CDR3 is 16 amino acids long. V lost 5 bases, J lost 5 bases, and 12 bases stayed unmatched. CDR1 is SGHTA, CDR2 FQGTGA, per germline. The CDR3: CASSRSGVLAGETQYF. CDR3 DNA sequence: TGTGCCAGCAGCCGGTCGGGGGTGCTAGCGGGGGAGACCCAGTACTTC.

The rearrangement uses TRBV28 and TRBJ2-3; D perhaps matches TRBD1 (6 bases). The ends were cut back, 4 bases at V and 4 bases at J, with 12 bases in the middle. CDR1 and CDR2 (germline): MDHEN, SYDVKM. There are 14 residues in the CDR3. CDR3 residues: CASSSRGSADTQYF. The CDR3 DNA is TGTGCCAGCAGTTCCAGGGGCTCGGCAGATACGCAGTATTTT.

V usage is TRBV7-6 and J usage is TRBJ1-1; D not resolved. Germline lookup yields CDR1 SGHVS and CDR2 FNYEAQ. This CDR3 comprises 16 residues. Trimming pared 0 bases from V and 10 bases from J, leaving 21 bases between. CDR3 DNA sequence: TGTGCCAGCAGCTTAGCTCTGGGTTACTCAACTGAAGCAGCTTTCTTT. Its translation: CASSLALGYSTEAAFF.

CDR3 sequence: CASSVGTNRINEQFF. Written as DNA, the CDR3 is TGTGCCAGCAGCGTAGGTACAAACCGGATCAATGAGCAGTTCTTC. The chain employs TRBV9 and TRBJ2-1; D is undetermined. The CDR3 is 15 residues long. Per germline, CDR1 SGDLS and CDR2 YYNGEE. Trimming pared 0 bases from V and 6 bases from J, leaving 13 bases between.

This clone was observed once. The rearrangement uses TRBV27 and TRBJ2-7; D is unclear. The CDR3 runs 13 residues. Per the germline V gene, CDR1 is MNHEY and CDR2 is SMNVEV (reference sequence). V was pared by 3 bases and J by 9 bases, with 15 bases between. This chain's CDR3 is CASSLGPSVPQYF. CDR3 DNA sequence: TGTGCCAGCAGTTTGGGTCCCTCAGTCCCGCAGTACTTC.

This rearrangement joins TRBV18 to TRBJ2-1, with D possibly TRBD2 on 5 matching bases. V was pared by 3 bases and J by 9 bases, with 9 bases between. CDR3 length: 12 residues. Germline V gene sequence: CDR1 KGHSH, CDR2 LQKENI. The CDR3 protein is CASSPVAGEQFF. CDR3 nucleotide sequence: TGTGCCAGCTCACCCGTGGCGGGTGAGCAGTTCTTC.

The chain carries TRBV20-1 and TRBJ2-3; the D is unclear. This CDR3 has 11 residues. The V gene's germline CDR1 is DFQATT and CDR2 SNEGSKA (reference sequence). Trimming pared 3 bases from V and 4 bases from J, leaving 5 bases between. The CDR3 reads CSARHPDTQYF. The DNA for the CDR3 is TGCAGTGCTAGGCACCCAGATACGCAGTATTTT.

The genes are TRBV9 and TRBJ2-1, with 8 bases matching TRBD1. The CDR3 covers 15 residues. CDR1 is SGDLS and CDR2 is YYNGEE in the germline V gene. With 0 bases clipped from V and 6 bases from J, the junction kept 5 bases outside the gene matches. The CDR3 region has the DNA TGTGCCAGCAGCGTAGATGGGACAGGTAGCAATGAGCAGTTCTTC. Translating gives CASSVDGTGSNEQFF.

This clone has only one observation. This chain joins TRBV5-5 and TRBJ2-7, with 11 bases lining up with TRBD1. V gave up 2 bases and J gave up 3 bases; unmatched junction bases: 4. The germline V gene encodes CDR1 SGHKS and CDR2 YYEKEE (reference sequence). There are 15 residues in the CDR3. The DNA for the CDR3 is TGTGCCAGCAGCTTAACCGGGACAGGGGGCTACGAGCAGTACTTC. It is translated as CASSLTGTGGYEQYF.

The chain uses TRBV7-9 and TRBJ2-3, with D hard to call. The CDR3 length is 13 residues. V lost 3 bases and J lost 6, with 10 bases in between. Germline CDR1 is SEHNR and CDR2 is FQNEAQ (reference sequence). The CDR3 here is CASSFFQADTQYF. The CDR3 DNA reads TGTGCCAGCAGCTTCTTCCAGGCCGATACGCAGTATTTT.

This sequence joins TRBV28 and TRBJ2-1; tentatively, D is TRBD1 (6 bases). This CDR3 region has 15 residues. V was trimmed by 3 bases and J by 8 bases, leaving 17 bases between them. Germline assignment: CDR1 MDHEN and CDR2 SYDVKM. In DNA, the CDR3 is TGTGCCAGCAGTTTGAGGCGGCAGGGGCGCCATGAGCAGTTCTTC. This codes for CASSLRRQGRHEQFF. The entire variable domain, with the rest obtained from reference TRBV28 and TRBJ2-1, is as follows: DVKVTQSSRYLVKRTGEKVFLECVQDMDHENMFWYRQDPGLGLRLIYFSYDVKMKEKGDIPEGYSVSREKKERFSLILESASTNQTSMYLCASSLRRQGRHEQFFGPGTRLTVL.